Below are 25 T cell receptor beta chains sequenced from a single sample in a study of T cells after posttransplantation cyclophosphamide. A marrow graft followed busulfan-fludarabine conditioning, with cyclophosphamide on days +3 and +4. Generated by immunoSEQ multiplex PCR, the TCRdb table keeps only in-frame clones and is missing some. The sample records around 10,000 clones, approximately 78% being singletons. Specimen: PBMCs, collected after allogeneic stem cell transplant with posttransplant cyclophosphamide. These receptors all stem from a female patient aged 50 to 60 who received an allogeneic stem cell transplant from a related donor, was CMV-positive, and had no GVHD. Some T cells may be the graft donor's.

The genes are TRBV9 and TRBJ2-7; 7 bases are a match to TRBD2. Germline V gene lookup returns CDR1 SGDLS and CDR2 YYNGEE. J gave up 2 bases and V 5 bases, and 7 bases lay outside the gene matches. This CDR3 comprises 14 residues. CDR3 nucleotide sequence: TGTGCCAGCAGGGGTACCCGGGAGGCCTACGAGCAGTACTTC. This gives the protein CASRGTREAYEQYF.

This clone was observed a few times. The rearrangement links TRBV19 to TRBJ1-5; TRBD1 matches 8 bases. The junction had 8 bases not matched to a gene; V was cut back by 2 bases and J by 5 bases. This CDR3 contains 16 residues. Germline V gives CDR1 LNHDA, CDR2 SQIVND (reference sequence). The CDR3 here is CASSISSDRVDQPQHF. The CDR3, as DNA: TGTGCCAGTAGTATATCGTCGGACAGGGTGGATCAGCCCCAGCATTTT.

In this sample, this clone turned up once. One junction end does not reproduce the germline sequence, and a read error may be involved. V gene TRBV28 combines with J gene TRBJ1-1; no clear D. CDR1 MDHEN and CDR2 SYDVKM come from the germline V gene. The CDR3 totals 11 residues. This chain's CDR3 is CASSLETEASF. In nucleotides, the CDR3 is TGTGCCAGCAGCCTTGAAACTGAAGCTTCCTTT.

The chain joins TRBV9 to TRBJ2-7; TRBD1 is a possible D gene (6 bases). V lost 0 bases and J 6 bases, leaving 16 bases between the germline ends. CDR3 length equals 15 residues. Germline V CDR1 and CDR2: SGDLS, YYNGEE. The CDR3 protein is CASSVGRDKGSEQYF. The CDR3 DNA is TGTGCCAGCAGCGTAGGTCGGGACAAGGGTTCCGAGCAGTACTTC.

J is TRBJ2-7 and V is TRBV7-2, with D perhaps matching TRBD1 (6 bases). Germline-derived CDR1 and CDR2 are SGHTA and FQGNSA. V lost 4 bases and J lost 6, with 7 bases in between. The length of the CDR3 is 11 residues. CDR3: CASSWGLEQYF. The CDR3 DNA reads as TGTGCCAGCAGCTGGGGGCTCGAGCAGTACTTC.

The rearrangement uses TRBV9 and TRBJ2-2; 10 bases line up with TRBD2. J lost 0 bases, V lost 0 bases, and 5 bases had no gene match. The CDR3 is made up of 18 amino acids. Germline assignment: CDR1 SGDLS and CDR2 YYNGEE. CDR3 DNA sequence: TGTGCCAGCAGCGTAGGTGATAGCGGGGGGCCGAACACCGGGGAGCTGTTTTTT. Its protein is CASSVGDSGGPNTGELFF.

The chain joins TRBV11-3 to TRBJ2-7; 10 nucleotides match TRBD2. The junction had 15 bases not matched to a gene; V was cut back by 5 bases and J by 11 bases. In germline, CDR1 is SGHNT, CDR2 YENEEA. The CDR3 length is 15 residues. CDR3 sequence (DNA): TGTGCCAGCAGCCCCCTCGGACTAGCGGCTCCCAGGGAGTACTTC. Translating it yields CASSPLGLAAPREYF.

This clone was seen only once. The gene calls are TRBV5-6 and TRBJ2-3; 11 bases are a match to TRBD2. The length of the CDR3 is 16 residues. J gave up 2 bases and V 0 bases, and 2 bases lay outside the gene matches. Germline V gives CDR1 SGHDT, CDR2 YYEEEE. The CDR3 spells CASSLGLAGITDTQYF. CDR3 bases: TGTGCCAGCAGCTTGGGACTAGCGGGAATCACAGATACGCAGTATTTT. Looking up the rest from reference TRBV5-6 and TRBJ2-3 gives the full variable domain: DAGVTQSPTHLIKTRGQQVTLRCSPKSGHDTVSWYQQALGQGPQFIFQYYEEEERQRGNFPDRFSGHQFPNYSSELNVNALLLGDSALYLCASSLGLAGITDTQYFGPGTRLTVL.

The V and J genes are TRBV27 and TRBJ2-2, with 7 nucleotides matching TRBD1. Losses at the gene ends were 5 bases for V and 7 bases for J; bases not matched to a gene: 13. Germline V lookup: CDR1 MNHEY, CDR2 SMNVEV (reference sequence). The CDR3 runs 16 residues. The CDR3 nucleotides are TGTGCCAGCAGTACGGTAATAGGGGGCCGTAGCGGGGAGCTGTTTTTT. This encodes CASSTVIGGRSGELFF.

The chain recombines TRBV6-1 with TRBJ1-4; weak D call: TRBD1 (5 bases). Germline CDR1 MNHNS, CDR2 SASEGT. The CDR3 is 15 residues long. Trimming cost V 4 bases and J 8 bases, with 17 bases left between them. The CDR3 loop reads CASSATGGVREKLFF. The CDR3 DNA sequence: TGTGCCAGCAGTGCCACGGGAGGGGTTAGAGAAAAACTGTTTTTT.

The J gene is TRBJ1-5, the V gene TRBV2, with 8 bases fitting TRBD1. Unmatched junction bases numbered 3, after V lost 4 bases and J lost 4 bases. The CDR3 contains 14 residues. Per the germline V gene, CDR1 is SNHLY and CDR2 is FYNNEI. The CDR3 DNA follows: TGTGCCAGCAGTGGGACAGGGCGAAATCAGCCCCAGCATTTT. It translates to CASSGTGRNQPQHF.

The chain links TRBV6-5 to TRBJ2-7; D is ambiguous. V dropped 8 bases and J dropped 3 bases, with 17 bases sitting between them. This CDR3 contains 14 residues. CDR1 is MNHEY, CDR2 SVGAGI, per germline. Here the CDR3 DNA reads TGTGCCAGCGGCCGATCGACCGCAGGCTACGAGCAGTACTTC. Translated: CASGRSTAGYEQYF.

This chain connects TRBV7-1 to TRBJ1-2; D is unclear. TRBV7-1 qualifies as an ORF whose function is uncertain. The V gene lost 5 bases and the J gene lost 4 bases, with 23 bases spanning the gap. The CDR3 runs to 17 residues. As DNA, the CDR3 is TGTGCCAGCAGCGGAGTTAGTAACGAGGGAAAGACCTATGGCTACACCTTC. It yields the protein CASSGVSNEGKTYGYTF.

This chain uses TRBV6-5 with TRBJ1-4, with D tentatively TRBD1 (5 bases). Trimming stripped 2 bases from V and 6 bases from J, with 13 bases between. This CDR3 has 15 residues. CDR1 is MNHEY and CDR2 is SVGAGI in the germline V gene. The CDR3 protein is CASSYGGLDDEKLFF. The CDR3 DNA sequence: TGTGCCAGCAGTTACGGGGGACTAGATGATGAAAAACTGTTTTTT.

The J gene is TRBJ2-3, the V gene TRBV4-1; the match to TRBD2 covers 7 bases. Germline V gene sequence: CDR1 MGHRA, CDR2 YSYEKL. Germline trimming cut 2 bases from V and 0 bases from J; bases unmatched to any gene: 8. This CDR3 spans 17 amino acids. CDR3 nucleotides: TGCGCCAGCAGCCAACCTCTGACTAGCCCCAGCACAGATACGCAGTATTTT. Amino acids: CASSQPLTSPSTDTQYF.

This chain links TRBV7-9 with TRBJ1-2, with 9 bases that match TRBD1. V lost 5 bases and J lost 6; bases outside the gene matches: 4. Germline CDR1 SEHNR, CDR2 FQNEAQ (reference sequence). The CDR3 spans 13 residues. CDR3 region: CASSRDRDHGYTF. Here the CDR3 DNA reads TGTGCCAGCAGCCGGGACAGGGACCATGGCTACACCTTC.

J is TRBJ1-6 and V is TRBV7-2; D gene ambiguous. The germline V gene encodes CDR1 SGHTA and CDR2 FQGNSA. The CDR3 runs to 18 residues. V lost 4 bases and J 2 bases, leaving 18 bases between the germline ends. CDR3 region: CASSSFDPGEAYNSPLHF. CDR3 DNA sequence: TGTGCCAGCAGCTCATTCGACCCCGGGGAAGCCTATAATTCACCCCTCCACTTT.

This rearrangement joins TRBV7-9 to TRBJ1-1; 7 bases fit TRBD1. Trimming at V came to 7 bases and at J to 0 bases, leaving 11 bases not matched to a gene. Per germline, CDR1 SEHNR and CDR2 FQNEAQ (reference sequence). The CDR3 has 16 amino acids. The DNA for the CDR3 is TGTGCCAGCACCCAATACACGGGACAGATGAACACTGAAGCTTTCTTT. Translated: CASTQYTGQMNTEAFF. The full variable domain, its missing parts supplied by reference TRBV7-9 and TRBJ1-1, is DTGVSQNPRHKITKRGQNVTFRCDPISEHNRLYWYRQTLGQGPEFLTYFQNEAQLEKSRLLSDRFSAERPKGSFSTLEIQRTEQGDSAMYLCASTQYTGQMNTEAFFGQGTRLTVV.

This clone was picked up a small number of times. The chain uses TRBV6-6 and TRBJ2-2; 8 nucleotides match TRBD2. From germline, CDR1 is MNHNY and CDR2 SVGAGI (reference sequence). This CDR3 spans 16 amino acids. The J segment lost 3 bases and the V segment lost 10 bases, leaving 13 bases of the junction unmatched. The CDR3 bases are TGTGCCACCACTTCCCGGGGGGGGGCAGACACCGGGGAGCTGTTTTTT. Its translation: CATTSRGGADTGELFF.

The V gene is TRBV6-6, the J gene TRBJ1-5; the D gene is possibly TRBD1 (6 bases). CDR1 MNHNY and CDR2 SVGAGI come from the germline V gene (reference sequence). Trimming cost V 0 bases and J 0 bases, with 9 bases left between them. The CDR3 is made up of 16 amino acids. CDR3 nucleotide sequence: TGTGCCAGCAGTTACTCAACAGGGTTTAGCAATCAGCCCCAGCATTTT. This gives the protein CASSYSTGFSNQPQHF.

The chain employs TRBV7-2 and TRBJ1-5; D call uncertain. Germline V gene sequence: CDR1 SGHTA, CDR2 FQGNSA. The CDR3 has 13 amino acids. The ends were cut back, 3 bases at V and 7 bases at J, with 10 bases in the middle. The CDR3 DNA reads TGTGCCAGCAGCTTTGAAATCGGGCAGCCCCAGCATTTT. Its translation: CASSFEIGQPQHF.

The CDR3 nucleotides read TGCGCCAGCAGCCTCACGGAGCGAGGAGACACCGGGGAGCTGTTTTTT. Protein sequence: CASSLTERGDTGELFF. The chain recombines TRBV4-1 with TRBJ2-2; no reliable D call. V dropped 4 bases and J dropped 3 bases, with 15 bases sitting between them. CDR1 and CDR2 (germline): MGHRA, YSYEKL. This CDR3 contains 16 residues.

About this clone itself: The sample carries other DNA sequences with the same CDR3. The chain's CDR3 is CASSAGLAGDQETQYF. The CDR3 DNA follows: TGTGCCAGCAGTGCCGGACTAGCGGGGGACCAAGAGACCCAGTACTTC. The V gene is TRBV2, the J gene TRBJ2-5, with TRBD2 identical over 13 bases. Germline CDR1 reads SNHLY; CDR2 reads FYNNEI. The CDR3 is 16 residues long. Unmatched junction bases numbered 2, after V lost 4 bases and J lost 0 bases.

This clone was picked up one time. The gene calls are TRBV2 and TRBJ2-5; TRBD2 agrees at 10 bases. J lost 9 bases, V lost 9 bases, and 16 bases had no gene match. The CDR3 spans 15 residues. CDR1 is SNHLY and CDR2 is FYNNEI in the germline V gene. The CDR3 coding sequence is TGTGCCAGGAGCGGGGGGGGTTATAAAGGGGAGGCCCAGTACTTC. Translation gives CARSGGGYKGEAQYF. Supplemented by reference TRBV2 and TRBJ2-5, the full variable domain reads EPEVTQTPSHQVTQMGQEVILRCVPISNHLYFYWYRQILGQKVEFLVSFYNNEISEKSEIFDDQFSVERPDGSNFTLKIRSTKLEDSAMYFCARSGGGYKGEAQYFGPGTRLLVL.

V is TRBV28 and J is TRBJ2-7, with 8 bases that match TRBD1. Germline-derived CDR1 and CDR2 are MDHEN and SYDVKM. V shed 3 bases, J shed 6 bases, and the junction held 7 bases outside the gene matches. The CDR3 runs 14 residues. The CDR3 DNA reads TGTGCCAGCAGTTTGTCCCAGGGGGCGGGCGAGCAGTACTTC. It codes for CASSLSQGAGEQYF.